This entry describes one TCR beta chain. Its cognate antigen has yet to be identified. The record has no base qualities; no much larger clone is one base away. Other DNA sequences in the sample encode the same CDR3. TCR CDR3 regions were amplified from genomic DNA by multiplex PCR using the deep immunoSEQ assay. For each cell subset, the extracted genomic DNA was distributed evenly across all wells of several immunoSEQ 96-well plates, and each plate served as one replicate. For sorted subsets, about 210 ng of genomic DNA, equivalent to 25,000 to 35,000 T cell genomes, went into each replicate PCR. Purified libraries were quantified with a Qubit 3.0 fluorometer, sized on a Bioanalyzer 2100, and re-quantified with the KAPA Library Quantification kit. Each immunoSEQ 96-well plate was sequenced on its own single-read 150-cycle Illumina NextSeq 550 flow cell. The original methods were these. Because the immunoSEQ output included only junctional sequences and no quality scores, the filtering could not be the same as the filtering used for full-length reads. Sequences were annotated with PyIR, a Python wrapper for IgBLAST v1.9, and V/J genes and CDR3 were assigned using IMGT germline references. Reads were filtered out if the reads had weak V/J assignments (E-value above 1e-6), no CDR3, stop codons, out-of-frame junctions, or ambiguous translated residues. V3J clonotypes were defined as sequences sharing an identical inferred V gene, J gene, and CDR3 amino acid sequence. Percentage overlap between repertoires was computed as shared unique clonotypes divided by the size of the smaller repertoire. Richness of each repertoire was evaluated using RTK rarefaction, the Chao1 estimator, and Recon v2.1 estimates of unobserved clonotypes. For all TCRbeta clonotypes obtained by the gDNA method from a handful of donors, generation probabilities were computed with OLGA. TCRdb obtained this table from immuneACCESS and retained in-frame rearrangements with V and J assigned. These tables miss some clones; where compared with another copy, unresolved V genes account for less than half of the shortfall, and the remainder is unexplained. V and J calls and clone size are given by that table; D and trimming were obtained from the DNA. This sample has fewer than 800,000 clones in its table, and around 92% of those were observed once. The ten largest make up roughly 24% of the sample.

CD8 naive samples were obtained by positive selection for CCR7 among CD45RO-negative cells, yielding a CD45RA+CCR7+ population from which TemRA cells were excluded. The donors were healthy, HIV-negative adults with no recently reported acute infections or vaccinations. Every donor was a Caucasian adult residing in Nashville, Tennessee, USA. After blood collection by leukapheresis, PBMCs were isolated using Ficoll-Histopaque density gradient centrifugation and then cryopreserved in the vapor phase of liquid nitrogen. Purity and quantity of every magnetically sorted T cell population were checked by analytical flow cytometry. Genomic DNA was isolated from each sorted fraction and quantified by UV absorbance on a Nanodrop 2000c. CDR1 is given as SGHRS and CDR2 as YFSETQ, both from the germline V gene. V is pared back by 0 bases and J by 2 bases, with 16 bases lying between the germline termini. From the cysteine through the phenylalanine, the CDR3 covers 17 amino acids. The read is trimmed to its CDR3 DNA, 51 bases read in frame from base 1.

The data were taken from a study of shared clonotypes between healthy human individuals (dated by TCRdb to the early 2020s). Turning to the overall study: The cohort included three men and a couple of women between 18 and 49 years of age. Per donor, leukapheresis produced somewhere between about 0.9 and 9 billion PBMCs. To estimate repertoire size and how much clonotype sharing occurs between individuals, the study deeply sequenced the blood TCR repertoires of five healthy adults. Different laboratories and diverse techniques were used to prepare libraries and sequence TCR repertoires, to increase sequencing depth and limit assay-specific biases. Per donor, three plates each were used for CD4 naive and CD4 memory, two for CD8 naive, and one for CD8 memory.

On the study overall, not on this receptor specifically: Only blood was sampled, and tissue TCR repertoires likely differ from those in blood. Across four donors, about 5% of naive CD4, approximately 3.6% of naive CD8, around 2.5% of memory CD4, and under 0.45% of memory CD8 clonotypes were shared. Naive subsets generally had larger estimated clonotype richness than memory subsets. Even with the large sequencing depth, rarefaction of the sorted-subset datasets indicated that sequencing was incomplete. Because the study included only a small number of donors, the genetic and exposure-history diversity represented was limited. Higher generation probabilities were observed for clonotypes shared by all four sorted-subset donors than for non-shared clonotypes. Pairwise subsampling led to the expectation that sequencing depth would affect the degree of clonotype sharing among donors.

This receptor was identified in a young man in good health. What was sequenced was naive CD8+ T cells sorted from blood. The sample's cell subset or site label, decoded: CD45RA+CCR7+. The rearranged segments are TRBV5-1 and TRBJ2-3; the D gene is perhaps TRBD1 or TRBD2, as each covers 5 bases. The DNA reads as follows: TGCGCCAGCAGCTTGGAAATACCGGGGCGCGACACAGATACGCAGTATTTT. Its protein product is CASSLEIPGRDTDTQYF.